The T cell receptor (beta chain) described here comes from a study of blood T cell repertoires in COVID-19. The CDR3 has 13 residues. V lost 3 bases and J lost 7, with 12 bases in between. The germline CDR1 and CDR2 sequences are KGHSH and LQKENI. The method was immunoSEQ multiplex PCR; TCRdb's version includes in-frame clones alone and lacks a portion of them. This table holds 200,000 to 250,000 clones, 84% found once. This TCR derives from a man aged 60 to 69 who had recovered from COVID-19. Sequences were obtained from PBMCs or T cells enriched from blood (not recorded which). The chain uses TRBV18 and TRBJ1-1, with D possibly TRBD1 on 6 matching bases. The CDR3 here is CASSPSGQIEAFF. The CDR3 DNA is TGTGCCAGCTCACCCTCCGGACAGATTGAAGCTTTCTTT.